This is a list of T cell receptor beta chains from one sample in a study of CD8 T cells in Susac syndrome. TCRdb passed the immunoSEQ multiplex PCR reads through MiXCR, listing each CDR3 protein once. The sample gives 350,000 to 550,000 distinct CDR3 sequences, around 85% of which show up once; 0.12% is in the top ten. The specimen sequenced was CD8+ T cells from PBMCs. The receptors were gathered from a human donor with multiple sclerosis. The CDR3 runs from the conserved cysteine through the conserved F or W. A D gene is named only where the DNA matches it firmly. Expanded clones are given a class, and other clones once, few, many or no size at all.

TRBJ2-1 TRBV5-5 TRBD1 NA CASSLGDRASYNEQFF TGTGCCAGCAGCTTGGGTGACAGGGCCAGCTACAATGAGCAGTTCTTC
TRBJ2-7 TRBV7-2 NA few CASSPPVGSEQYF TGTGCCAGCAGCCCCCCCGTCGGGAGCGAGCAGTACTTC
TRBJ1-2 TRBV27 NA NA CASSFAPVGYGYTF TGTGCCAGCAGTTTTGCACCCGTGGGCTATGGCTACACCTTC
TRBJ2-2 TRBV7-9 NA once CASRIRVTGELFF TGTGCCAGCAGAATCAGGGTAACCGGGGAGCTGTTTTTT
TRBJ1-5 TRBV12-3/TRBV12-4 NA once CASKRSEYSNQPQHF TGTGCCAGCAAAAGATCCGAATATAGCAATCAGCCCCAGCATTTT
TRBJ1-4 TRBV14 NA NA CASSQDIADTNEKLFF TGTGCCAGCAGCCAAGATATTGCAGATACTAATGAAAAACTGTTTTTT
TRBJ2-2 TRBV6-2/TRBV6-3 TRBD1 NA CASTGTGGTGELFF TGTGCCAGCACCGGGACAGGGGGCACCGGGGAGCTGTTTTTT
TRBJ1-1 TRBV19 NA NA CASTPGGIEAFF TGTGCCAGTACCCCCGGGGGTATTGAAGCTTTCTTT
TRBJ1-1 TRBV7-2 NA few CASSLGAGETEAFF TGTGCCAGCAGCTTAGGGGCAGGGGAGACTGAAGCTTTCTTT
TRBJ2-2 TRBV29-1 NA once CSVEDASGELFF TGCAGCGTTGAAGATGCTAGCGGGGAGCTGTTTTTT
TRBJ1-2 TRBV6-1 NA few CASSGQARWSYTF TGTGCCAGCAGTGGGCAGGCCCGCTGGAGCTACACCTTC
TRBJ2-7 TRBV5-5 NA few CASSTGRGAYEQYF TGTGCCAGCAGCACAGGACGGGGAGCCTACGAGCAGTACTTC
TRBJ1-1 TRBV7-9 TRBD1 NA CASSSHRGQDTEAFF TGTGCCAGCAGCTCACACAGGGGGCAGGACACTGAAGCTTTCTTT
TRBJ2-7 TRBV3-1 TRBD2 NA CASSQVVGAGVQYEQYF TGTGCCAGCAGCCAAGTTGTAGGAGCGGGGGTACAATACGAGCAGTACTTC
TRBJ1-1 TRBV5-4 TRBD1 NA CASSFVDRPNTEAFF TGTGCCAGCAGCTTCGTGGACAGGCCGAACACTGAAGCTTTCTTT
TRBJ2-1 TRBV4-1 NA NA CASSRSREVNEQFF TGCGCCAGCAGCCGGAGCAGGGAGGTCAATGAGCAGTTCTTC
TRBJ2-5 TRBV5-1 NA NA CASSFEFGAQYF TGCGCCAGCAGCTTCGAGTTTGGGGCCCAGTACTTC
TRBJ2-1 TRBV11-2 NA NA CASSPPGGVVTSLRNEQFF TGTGCCAGCAGCCCCCCCGGGGGAGTAGTGACCTCCCTGCGGAATGAGCAGTTCTTC
TRBJ1-1 TRBV29-1 NA NA CSVVRGTEAFF TGCAGCGTTGTCAGGGGCACTGAAGCTTTCTTT
TRBJ2-7 TRBV29-1 TRBD2 NA CSVGGGGQGYEQYF TGCAGCGTTGGGGGCGGGGGGCAAGGCTACGAGCAGTACTTC
TRBJ2-3 TRBV27 TRBD2 NA CASSLYPSGSTDTQYF TGTGCCAGCAGTTTATATCCTAGCGGGAGCACAGATACGCAGTATTTT
TRBJ1-2 TRBV29-1 NA NA CSVEMGADHGYTF TGCAGCGTTGAAATGGGGGCCGACCATGGCTACACCTTC
TRBJ2-3 TRBV12-3/TRBV12-4 TRBD2 NA CASSTTSGISTDTQYF TGTGCCAGCAGCACTACTAGCGGGATTAGCACAGATACGCAGTATTTT
TRBJ2-3 TRBV19 NA NA CASSDRLTDTQYF TGTGCCAGTAGCGACCGACTAACAGATACGCAGTATTTT
TRBJ1-1 TRBV5-4 NA once CASSVSPGDTEAFF TGTGCCAGCAGCGTATCCCCAGGGGACACTGAAGCTTTCTTT
TRBJ1-1 TRBV19 NA few CATTTGNTEAFF TGTGCCACTACGACAGGGAACACTGAAGCTTTCTTT
TRBJ1-2 TRBV7-6 NA NA CASSSTEFYGYTF TGTGCCAGCAGCTCGACCGAATTCTATGGCTACACCTTC
TRBJ2-7 TRBV6-5 TRBD2 few CASSYGRSGSYEQYF TGTGCCAGCAGTTACGGTCGAAGCGGGAGTTACGAGCAGTACTTC
TRBJ2-5 TRBV7-2 NA NA CASSSDPDQTQYF TGTGCCAGCAGCTCCGACCCTGATCAGACCCAGTACTTC
TRBJ2-4 TRBV19 NA NA CASSIDPQVAKNIQYF TGTGCCAGTAGTATAGACCCTCAAGTAGCCAAAAACATTCAGTACTTC
TRBJ2-1 TRBV29-1 NA NA CSVGYGTSTFSGEFF NA
TRBJ2-5 TRBV3-1 NA NA CASSQDGGQIDQETQYF TGTGCCAGCAGCCAAGACGGGGGACAGATAGACCAAGAGACCCAGTACTTC
TRBJ2-3 TRBV6-2/TRBV6-3 NA NA CASSYSWPDTQYF TGTGCCAGCAGTTACTCCTGGCCAGATACGCAGTATTTT
TRBJ2-7 TRBV25-1 NA few CASSGIPAGTAYEQYF TGTGCCAGCAGTGGAATCCCTGCGGGAACGGCCTACGAGCAGTACTTC
TRBJ2-1 TRBV4-1 NA NA CASSQEWGDEQFF TGCGCCAGCAGCCAAGAATGGGGGGATGAGCAGTTCTTC
TRBJ2-4 TRBV21-1 NA NA CASSTEREDIQYF TGTGCCAGCAGCACCGAAAGAGAGGACATTCAGTACTTC
TRBJ2-7 TRBV7-9 NA NA CASTPGAVSYEQYF TGTGCCAGCACCCCGGGGGCAGTCTCCTACGAGCAGTACTTC
TRBJ1-1 TRBV4-1 NA NA CASSQDLGGFEAFF TGCGCCAGCAGCCAAGACCTCGGGGGTTTTGAAGCTTTCTTT
TRBJ2-1 TRBV7-9 NA NA CASSLVPRTDTPFGQFF TGTGCCAGCAGCTTAGTCCCCCGGACAGACACCCCTTTTGGGCAGTTCTTC
TRBJ1-4 TRBV4-1 NA once CASSQAAGLGKLFF TGCGCCAGCAGCCAAGCGGCGGGCCTAGGGAAACTGTTTTTT
TRBJ2-7 TRBV12-3/TRBV12-4 TRBD2 NA CASSRTRGGYYEQYF TGTGCCAGCAGCCGTACCCGGGGGGGCTACTACGAGCAGTACTTC
TRBJ1-2 TRBV7-9 NA NA CASSLTNRNTAGYGYTF TGTGCCAGCAGCTTAACTAATCGGAACACTGCCGGCTATGGCTACACCTTC
TRBJ1-1 TRBV10-1 NA NA CASSESIPRGDTEAFF TGCGCCAGCAGTGAGTCGATTCCTCGAGGGGACACTGAAGCTTTCTTT
TRBJ2-1 TRBV4-1 NA NA CASSQSSANEQFF TGCGCCAGCAGCCAGTCATCCGCCAATGAGCAGTTCTTC
TRBJ1-6 TRBV4-1 TRBD1 NA CASSLSGTGFSPLHF TGCGCCAGCAGCTTATCCGGGACAGGGTTTTCACCCCTCCACTTT
TRBJ1-1 TRBV30 TRBD1 NA CAYSGQGHTEAFF TGTGCCTATTCCGGACAGGGCCACACTGAAGCTTTCTTT
TRBJ2-7 TRBV27 TRBD2 NA CASSPLGTSTDEQYF TGTGCCAGCAGTCCCCTCGGGACTAGCACCGACGAGCAGTACTTC
TRBJ1-5 TRBV10-2 NA NA CASTPGWYSNQPQHF TGCGCCAGCACCCCGGGCTGGTATAGCAATCAGCCCCAGCATTTT
TRBJ1-5 TRBV29-1 TRBD1 once CSVTGTGDGQPQHF TGCAGCGTTACCGGGACAGGGGATGGTCAGCCCCAGCATTTT
TRBJ2-7 TRBV5-1 TRBD1 once CASSSSGTGASYEQYF TGCGCCAGCAGCTCATCCGGGACAGGGGCCTCCTACGAGCAGTACTTC
TRBJ1-1 TRBV5-6 TRBD1 few CASSLQGAGTEAFF TGTGCCAGCAGCTTACAGGGGGCTGGGACTGAAGCTTTCTTT
TRBJ2-2 TRBV24-1 TRBD1 NA CATSDSRTGINAGELFF TGTGCCACCAGTGATTCCCGGACAGGGATTAATGCCGGGGAGCTGTTTTTT
TRBJ1-1 TRBV5-6 NA NA CASRQGGWLNTEAFF TGTGCCAGCAGACAGGGCGGGTGGTTGAACACTGAAGCTTTCTTT
TRBJ2-7 TRBV30 NA NA CAWSGEVGPPNHEQYF TGTGCCTGGAGTGGAGAAGTCGGACCGCCCAACCACGAGCAGTACTTC
TRBJ2-2 TRBV7-9 NA NA CASSLPGQVLDIGELFF TGTGCCAGCAGCCTCCCCGGTCAGGTTCTCGATATCGGGGAGCTGTTTTTT